The 18 T cell receptor beta chains reported below all come from one sample, sequenced in a study of PD-1 blockade in classical Hodgkin lymphoma. Time point given: cycle 4 day 1 (C4D1), after more than five weeks of nivolumab. Brentuximab vedotin exposure varied among the patients, all of whom had relapsed after autologous stem cell transplantation. Magnetic negative selection isolated CD8+ T cells from thawed PBMCs. The assay was immunoSEQ multiplex PCR, and TCRdb's table has in-frame clones only and misses some. The data show about 19,000 clones, roughly 90% seen once. Sequenced here: CD8+ T cells from blood, sampled before the fourth cycle of nivolumab. The origin of the receptors is a human donor with classical Hodgkin lymphoma.

As DNA, the CDR3 is TGTGCCAGCAGCCTGGGACTAGCGGGAGCTGGGAATGAGCAGTTCTTC. This codes for CASSLGLAGAGNEQFF. V gene TRBV9 combines with J gene TRBJ2-1; TRBD2 matches at 14 bases. Germline lookup yields CDR1 SGDLS and CDR2 YYNGEE. The ends lost 4 bases at V and 7 bases at J; junction bases unmatched: 7. The CDR3 is 16 residues long.

This clone was seen a handful of times. This chain links TRBV30 with TRBJ1-5; weak D call: TRBD1 (6 bases). Trimming stripped 0 bases from V and 4 bases from J, with 10 bases between. CDR3 length: 14 amino acids. Germline assignment: CDR1 GTSNPN and CDR2 SVGIG (reference sequence). CDR3 in DNA: TGTGCCTGGAGTGTGGACAGTTCAAATCAGCCCCAGCATTTT. This gives the protein CAWSVDSSNQPQHF.

This clone was picked up one time. The gene calls are TRBV28 and TRBJ1-2; D call uncertain. V was clipped by 4 bases and J by 4 bases, with 13 bases between them. The CDR3 runs 14 residues. Germline CDR1 is MDHEN and CDR2 is SYDVKM. The CDR3 protein is CASSSPRGLYGYTF. The CDR3 bases are TGTGCCAGCAGTTCCCCCCGCGGGCTCTATGGCTACACCTTC.

V gene TRBV6-1 combines with J gene TRBJ1-1; tentatively, D is TRBD1 (5 bases). The germline CDR1 and CDR2 sequences are MNHNS and SASEGT. CDR3 size: 15 residues. Trimming took off 0 bases at V and 0 bases at J, with 8 bases between the two ends. The CDR3 DNA sequence: TGTGCCAGCAGTGAAGCTCGGGGGTTGAACACTGAAGCTTTCTTT. Translation gives CASSEARGLNTEAFF.

The chain joins TRBV15 to TRBJ2-5, with D perhaps being TRBD1 or TRBD2 (5 bases each). This CDR3 contains 13 residues. CDR1 is LNHNV, CDR2 YYDKDF, per germline (reference sequence). Trimming took off 5 bases at V and 2 bases at J, with 9 bases between the two ends. The CDR3 DNA follows: TGTGCCACCAGCTTGAGGGGACAAGAGACCCAGTACTTC. As protein: CATSLRGQETQYF. Based on the CDR3 plus reference TRBV15 and TRBJ2-5, the full variable domain is DAMVIQNPRYQVTQFGKPVTLSCSQTLNHNVMYWYQQKSSQAPKLLFHYYDKDFNNEADTPDNFQSRRPNTSFCFLDIRSPGLGDTAMYLCATSLRGQETQYFGPGTRLLVL.

The table lists this clone with a few counts. The genes are TRBV7-2 and TRBJ2-5; D call uncertain. CDR3 size: 12 residues. Trimming took 5 bases from V and 0 from J, leaving 4 bases between them. Germline CDR1 is SGHTA and CDR2 is FQGNSA. The CDR3 loop reads CASSANQETQYF. DNA for the CDR3: TGTGCCAGCAGCGCTAACCAAGAGACCCAGTACTTC.

In this sample, this clone turned up once. The V call is TRBV5-6, the J call TRBJ1-2, with 9 nucleotides matching TRBD1. V was clipped by 5 bases and J by 4 bases; unmatched bases: 3. This CDR3 contains 13 residues. The germline V gene has CDR1 SGHDT and CDR2 YYEEEE. DNA for the CDR3: TGTGCCAGCAGAAAGGACAGGGGCTATGGCTACACCTTC. Amino acids: CASRKDRGYGYTF.

V usage is TRBV27 and J usage is TRBJ2-7; TRBD2 matches 7 bases. Per the germline V gene, CDR1 is MNHEY and CDR2 is SMNVEV (reference sequence). The CDR3 is made up of 14 amino acids. V lost 6 bases to trimming and J lost 4 bases; unmatched junction nucleotides: 9. The chain's CDR3 is CASSLKGGPYEQYF. DNA for the CDR3: TGTGCCAGCAGCCTCAAGGGAGGGCCTTACGAGCAGTACTTC.

The rearrangement links TRBV27 to TRBJ2-2; D remains ambiguous. Germline values: CDR1 MNHEY, CDR2 SMNVEV (reference sequence). The ends were cut back, 6 bases at V and 6 bases at J, with 17 bases in the middle. CDR3 length equals 15 residues. CDR3 nucleotide sequence: TGTGCCAGCAGCACCAATCTTATGCATTCCGGGGAGCTGTTTTTT. Its translation is CASSTNLMHSGELFF.

Here the CDR3 DNA reads TGTGCCAGCAGTTCGGGCGGGAGTTTCCACGAGCAGTACTTC. Its protein product is CASSSGGSFHEQYF. The chain couples TRBV27 to TRBJ2-7; 7 bases are shared with TRBD2. Per the germline V gene, CDR1 is MNHEY and CDR2 is SMNVEV (reference sequence). V trimming: 4 bases; J trimming: 5 bases; junction bases outside the gene matches: 8. This CDR3 is 14 amino acids long.

This clone was seen more than once but under ten times. This rearrangement joins TRBV19 to TRBJ2-1; a weak D match, TRBD1 (6 bases). The CDR3 is 12 residues long. V lost 7 bases and J lost 9, with 13 bases in between. The germline V gene encodes CDR1 LNHDA and CDR2 SQIVND (reference sequence). The CDR3 nucleotides read TGTGCCAGTACTCATCAGGGGACTGAGCAGTTCTTC. This encodes CASTHQGTEQFF.

This CDR3 reads CASSLRLAGDQETQYF. CDR3 DNA: TGCGCCAGCAGCTTGAGACTAGCGGGAGATCAAGAGACCCAGTACTTC. The rearrangement links TRBV5-1 to TRBJ2-5, with 12 bases fitting TRBD2. CDR1 and CDR2 (germline): SGHRS, YFSETQ. The CDR3 loop spans 16 amino acids. Trimming removed 1 base from V and 2 bases from J; junction bases left unmatched: 3.

The CDR3 is CASSQVGSGELFF. The CDR3 bases are TGCGCCAGCAGCCAAGTTGGTAGCGGGGAGCTGTTTTTT. V and J are TRBV4-1 and TRBJ2-2; D unresolved. This CDR3 comprises 13 residues. The germline CDR1 and CDR2 sequences are MGHRA and YSYEKL. V gave up 1 base and J gave up 7 bases, with 7 bases separating them.

The CDR3 here is CASSIRAGKYQETQYF. DNA of the CDR3: TGTGCCAGTAGTATTCGAGCGGGAAAGTACCAAGAGACCCAGTACTTC. The chain joins TRBV19 to TRBJ2-5, with 7 bases that match TRBD2. The CDR3 loop spans 16 amino acids. CDR1 and CDR2 from the germline V gene are LNHDA and SQIVND (reference sequence). The junction had 7 bases not matched to a gene; V was cut back by 3 bases and J by 0 bases. Full variable domain (outside the CDR3, taken from reference TRBV19 and TRBJ2-5): DGGITQSPKYLFRKEGQNVTLSCEQNLNHDAMYWYRQDPGQGLRLIYYSQIVNDFQKGDIAEGYSVSREKKESFPLTVTSAQKNPTAFYLCASSIRAGKYQETQYFGPGTRLLVL.

This clone occurred a few times. J is TRBJ1-2 and V is TRBV30, with D unclear. Germline V gene data show CDR1 as GTSNPN and CDR2 as SVGIG (reference sequence). V was trimmed by 0 bases and J by 6 bases, leaving 11 bases between them. The CDR3 spans 13 residues. In DNA, the CDR3 is TGTGCCTGGAGTGTTTGGCAGCTAAATGGCTACACCTTC. This sequence encodes CAWSVWQLNGYTF.

V is TRBV2 and J is TRBJ2-3; D possibly corresponds to TRBD2 (7 bases). This CDR3 comprises 13 residues. Per germline, CDR1 SNHLY and CDR2 FYNNEI. The V end was cut by 7 bases, the J end by 9 bases, with 17 bases between. CDR3 residues: CASTQEGGGTQYF. The CDR3, as DNA: TGTGCCAGCACCCAAGAAGGGGGGGGCACGCAGTATTTT. Full variable domain (missing parts from reference TRBV2 and TRBJ2-3): EPEVTQTPSHQVTQMGQEVILRCVPISNHLYFYWYRQILGQKVEFLVSFYNNEISEKSEIFDDQFSVERPDGSNFTLKIRSTKLEDSAMYFCASTQEGGGTQYFGPGTRLTVL.

This chain joins TRBV4-1 and TRBJ1-4, with a weak D call TRBD1 (5 bases). The CDR3 runs 17 residues. Per germline, CDR1 MGHRA and CDR2 YSYEKL. V dropped 0 bases and J dropped 6 bases, with 17 bases sitting between them. CDR3 residues: CASSQEVGQVVDEKLFF. The CDR3, as DNA: TGCGCCAGCAGCCAAGAAGTGGGGCAGGTAGTCGATGAAAAACTGTTTTTT.

This clone has only one observation. V usage is TRBV29-1 and J usage is TRBJ2-1, with D unclear. This CDR3 region has 14 residues. The germline V gene has CDR1 SQVTM and CDR2 ANQGSEA. Trimming took off 2 bases at V and 4 bases at J, with 12 bases between the two ends. This CDR3 reads CSVEYGNAYNEQFF. CDR3 nucleotides: TGCAGCGTTGAATATGGAAACGCGTACAATGAGCAGTTCTTC.